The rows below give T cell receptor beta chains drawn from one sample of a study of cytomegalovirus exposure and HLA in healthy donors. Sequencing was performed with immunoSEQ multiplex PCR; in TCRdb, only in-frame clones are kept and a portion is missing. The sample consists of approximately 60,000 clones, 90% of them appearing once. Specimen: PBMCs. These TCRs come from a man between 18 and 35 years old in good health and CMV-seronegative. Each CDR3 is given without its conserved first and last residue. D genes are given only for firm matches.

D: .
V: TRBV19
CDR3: ATGVMTTTNEKLF

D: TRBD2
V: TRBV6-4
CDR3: ASSLAGGSDTQY

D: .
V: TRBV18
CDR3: ASSLQGQLNIQY

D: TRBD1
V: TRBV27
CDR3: ASSSTGAGYNEQF

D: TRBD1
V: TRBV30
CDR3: AWIPPTGRSTEAF

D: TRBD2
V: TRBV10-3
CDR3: AISESPSGTGNEQF

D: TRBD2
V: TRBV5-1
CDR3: ASSLGPGGANTGELF

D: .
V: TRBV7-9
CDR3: ASSSLAVRSGANVLT

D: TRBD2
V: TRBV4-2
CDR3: ASSQASTSGYEQF

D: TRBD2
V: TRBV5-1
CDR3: ASSGTSGREEQY

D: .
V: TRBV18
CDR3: ASSRPEAGEQY

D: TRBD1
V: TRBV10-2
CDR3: ASSVLGGQGAYEQY

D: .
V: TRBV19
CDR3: ASSLSSQETQY

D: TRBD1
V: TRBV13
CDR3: ASSFGTDNEKLF

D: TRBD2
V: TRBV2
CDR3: ASSVGLASREQF

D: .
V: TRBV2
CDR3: AIRDGTATNEKLF

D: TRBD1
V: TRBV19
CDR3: ASRGQGGTGELF

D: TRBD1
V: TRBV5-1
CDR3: ASSAGQGETQY

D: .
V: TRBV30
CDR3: AWNPGTLYEQY

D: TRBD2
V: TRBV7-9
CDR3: ASSFVLIAGPNTQY

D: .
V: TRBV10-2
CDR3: ASSESGAVYGYT

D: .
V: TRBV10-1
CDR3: ASSRSHGTDTQY

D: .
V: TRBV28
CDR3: ASSIGTTHEKLF

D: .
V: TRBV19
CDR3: ASSSGETNQPQH

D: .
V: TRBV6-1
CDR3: ASSEQTSSYEQY

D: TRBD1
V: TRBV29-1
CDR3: SVEEVGTGPRGYGYT

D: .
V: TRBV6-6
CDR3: ASTMGLTRGYT

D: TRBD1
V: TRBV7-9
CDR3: ASSLRDRGLRDEQF

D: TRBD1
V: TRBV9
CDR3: ASSVRTGENQPQH

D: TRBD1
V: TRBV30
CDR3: AWSGDREPPT

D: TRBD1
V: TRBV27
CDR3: ASSLSVGQKFYGYT

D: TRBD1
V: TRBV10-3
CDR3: AIRGTGGRNTIY

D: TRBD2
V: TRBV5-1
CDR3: ASSATSGVYNEQF

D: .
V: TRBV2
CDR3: ASSGATNTEAF

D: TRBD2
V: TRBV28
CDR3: ASSSELAGLETQY

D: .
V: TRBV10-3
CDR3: AIRTDYSTDTQY

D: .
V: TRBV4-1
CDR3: ASSQDPGVGNQPQH

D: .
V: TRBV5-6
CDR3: ASSLENRVSLAGGYT